The T cell receptor beta chain described here comes from a study of T cells in localized non-small cell lung cancer. Generated by immunoSEQ multiplex PCR, the TCRdb table keeps only in-frame clones and is missing some. The top ten hold about 19% of the sample, which has about 3,400 clones, less than 30% seen once. Points on this clone: Its antigen remains unknown.

Study results and caveats: Analysis by sequencing included only one tumor region, so heterogeneity remains possible. In adjacent lung, a median about 54 of the top 100 tumor clones were found. Longer overall survival was linked to higher blood T cell density.

The source of this sequence is a man aged 40 to 75 with stage II squamous cell lung carcinoma. Source: lung tumor tissue, taken before any cancer treatment.

The CDR3 nucleotides are TGTGCCAGTAGTATCGGCGGCTCTCCCTACGAGCAGTACTTC. Its translation: CASSIGGSPYEQYF. The V and J genes are TRBV19 and TRBJ2-7; D unclear. CDR3 length: 14 amino acids. The germline V and J ends were trimmed by 3 bases and 2 bases, with 11 bases remaining between them. The germline gives CDR1 LNHDA, CDR2 SQIVND (reference sequence).